Presented here are 25 T cell receptor beta chains from one specimen sequenced in a study of shared clonotypes between healthy human individuals (dated by TCRdb to 2019 to 2021). The library was generated by the immunoSEQ multiplex PCR assay. As stored in TCRdb, this immuneACCESS dataset retains in-frame rearrangements with V and J assigned. A fraction of the clones does not appear; measured against another copy, unresolved V genes explain less than half of the discrepancy, and the remainder lacks a known reason. This sample holds approximately 840,000 clones; approximately 97% were observed only once. The ten biggest clones cover about 0.21% of the sample. CD8 naive samples consisted of CD45RO-negative cells that were positively selected for CCR7, yielding a CD45RA+CCR7+ population without TemRA cells. The material sequenced was naive CD8+ T cells sorted from blood. The cell subset or site label for this specimen denotes: CD45RA+CCR7+. The receptors come from a man aged 30 to 39 in good health.

The rearrangement links TRBV29-1 to TRBJ1-1, with 10 bases aligning to TRBD1. After removal of 6 bases from V and 6 bases from J, the junction contained 10 bases not matched to a gene. Germline CDR1 reads SQVTM; CDR2 reads ANQGSEA. The CDR3 is made up of 14 amino acids. As DNA, the CDR3 is TGCAGCGTCCCCGCCGACAGGGGGCCGCCTGAAGCTTTCTTT. Amino acid sequence: CSVPADRGPPEAFF.

The rearrangement uses TRBV10-3 and TRBJ1-2; D is unresolved. This CDR3 is 18 amino acids long. The germline CDR1 and CDR2 sequences are ENHRY and SYGVKD. V was cut by 3 bases and J by 5 bases, with 25 bases left in between. CDR3 sequence (DNA): TGTGCCATCAGTGATCCACCGGGTGTGCGTGAATTGGGATATGGCTACACCTTC. The encoded protein is CAISDPPGVRELGYGYTF.

The chain links TRBV28 to TRBJ2-4; 10 nucleotides align to TRBD2. In germline, CDR1 is MDHEN, CDR2 SYDVKM. V shed 2 bases and J 6 bases; nucleotides not matched to a gene: 13. CDR3 length: 18 residues. The CDR3 coding sequence is TGTGCCAGCAGTTTACCCCGGGGTAGCGGGAGGCGGGCAAACATTCAGTACTTC. It encodes CASSLPRGSGRRANIQYF.

The rearrangement joins TRBV4-1 to TRBJ1-1; possibly TRBD1 for D (6 bases). The CDR3 contains 14 residues. In germline, CDR1 is MGHRA, CDR2 YSYEKL. The V end was cut by 6 bases, the J end by 0 bases, with 11 bases between. CDR3 residues: CASRGDTMNTEAFF. The CDR3 nucleotides are TGCGCCAGCAGAGGGGACACTATGAACACTGAAGCTTTCTTT.

The chain uses TRBV9 and TRBJ2-1; D is unresolved. This CDR3 contains 11 residues. The germline gives CDR1 SGDLS, CDR2 YYNGEE. The V and J ends lost 7 bases and 7 bases respectively, with 9 bases between them. The CDR3 is CASSFNNEQFF. Here the CDR3 DNA reads TGTGCCAGCTCCTTCAATAATGAGCAGTTCTTC.

The chain employs TRBV29-1 and TRBJ2-1; tentatively, D is TRBD1 or TRBD2 (6 bases each). V shed 3 bases and J shed 2 bases, with 14 bases lying between them. The CDR3 is 15 residues long. Germline assignment: CDR1 SQVTM and CDR2 ANQGSEA. In DNA form, the CDR3 reads TGCAGCGTTGATTCTGGGGGGCTCACCTACAATGAGCAGTTCTTC. Translated, it gives CSVDSGGLTYNEQFF.

The chain couples TRBV27 to TRBJ2-1, with TRBD1 matching over 12 bases. The trim removed 0 bases at V and 9 bases at J, leaving 3 bases unmatched. Germline assignment: CDR1 MNHEY and CDR2 SMNVEV (reference sequence). The length of the CDR3 is 15 residues. CDR3 in amino acids: CASSLSGTGGFEQFF. The CDR3 region has the DNA TGTGCCAGCAGTTTATCCGGGACAGGGGGCTTTGAGCAGTTCTTC.

The chain carries TRBV6-1 and TRBJ1-5; D unclear. The CDR3 covers 13 residues. Per germline, CDR1 MNHNS and CDR2 SASEGT. V lost 4 bases, J lost 0 bases, and 4 bases lay in between. The CDR3 here is CASSGGSNQPQHF. CDR3 in DNA: TGTGCCAGCAGTGGTGGTAGCAATCAGCCCCAGCATTTT.

This clone was seen once. The chain uses TRBV11-2 and TRBJ2-3; tentatively, D is TRBD2 (5 bases). The CDR3 totals 16 residues. In germline, CDR1 is SGHAT, CDR2 FQNNGV. V was shortened by 2 bases and J by 6 bases, with 18 bases between the two germline ends. The CDR3 loop reads CASSLSPGGLVDTQYF. The DNA for the CDR3 is TGTGCCAGCAGCTTAAGTCCAGGCGGGTTGGTGGATACGCAGTATTTT.

This clone has more than one count but fewer than ten. The chain recombines TRBV2 with TRBJ2-7, with D unresolved. V was clipped by 9 bases and J by 6 bases, with 15 bases between them. Germline CDR1 and CDR2: SNHLY and FYNNEI. The CDR3 spans 12 residues. DNA for the CDR3: TGTGCCAGACTCGACGGGTCTGGCGAGCAGTACTTC. As protein: CARLDGSGEQYF.

CDR3 coding DNA: TGTGCCAGCAAAGTTCAGCCAACTAATGAAAAACTGTTTTTT. Translating it yields CASKVQPTNEKLFF. The chain joins TRBV6-5 to TRBJ1-4; D gene uncertain. Trimming stripped 7 bases from V and 0 bases from J, with 9 bases between. CDR1 MNHEY and CDR2 SVGAGI come from the germline V gene. The CDR3 totals 14 residues.

The chain employs TRBV5-4 and TRBJ2-1; 9 nucleotides line up with TRBD1. Per the germline V gene, CDR1 is SGHNT and CDR2 is YYREEE (reference sequence). This CDR3 comprises 16 residues. The ends lost 0 bases at V and 2 bases at J; junction bases unmatched: 3. As DNA, the CDR3 is TGTGCCAGCAGCTTGGGGGGACAGGGAACCTACAATGAGCAGTTCTTC. Translation: CASSLGGQGTYNEQFF.

The chain joins TRBV10-3 to TRBJ1-2, with no clear D. The CDR3 runs 15 residues. Germline V gene lookup returns CDR1 ENHRY and CDR2 SYGVKD. With 3 bases removed from V and 5 bases from J, the gap between germline ends came to 16 bases. The CDR3 DNA is TGTGCCATCAGTGATCCGCTGTCGGCCGGATATGGCTACACCTTC. It codes for CAISDPLSAGYGYTF.

The chain combines TRBV6-1 with TRBJ1-2; a weak D match, TRBD1 (6 bases). Germline lookup yields CDR1 MNHNS and CDR2 SASEGT. The CDR3 runs to 16 residues. Trimming cost V 4 bases and J 1 base, with 16 bases left between them. CDR3 sequence (DNA): TGTGCCAGCAGTGGAGAAGGACAGTCGAATAACTATGGCTACACCTTC. Translating it yields CASSGEGQSNNYGYTF.

The V call is TRBV11-2, the J call TRBJ2-7; the match to TRBD2 covers 7 bases. This CDR3 region has 15 residues. CDR1 and CDR2 (germline): SGHAT, FQNNGV. Trimming removed 4 bases from V and 4 bases from J; junction bases left unmatched: 10. The DNA of the CDR3 is TGTGCCAGCAGCTACGCTGCCAGCGGGATATACGAGCAGTACTTC. Protein sequence: CASSYAASGIYEQYF.

The V gene is TRBV5-1, the J gene TRBJ2-3; 7 bases fit TRBD2. The length of the CDR3 is 16 residues. With 0 bases clipped from V and 3 bases from J, the junction kept 7 bases outside the gene matches. Germline CDR1 SGHRS, CDR2 YFSETQ. The CDR3 spells CASSLVGGSRTDTQYF. As DNA, the CDR3 is TGCGCCAGCAGCTTGGTAGGCGGGAGTAGGACAGATACGCAGTATTTT.

V is TRBV14 and J is TRBJ2-6; D call uncertain. The CDR3 is 13 amino acids. V was clipped by 2 bases and J by 1 base, with 0 bases between them. From germline, CDR1 is SGHDN and CDR2 FVKESK. CDR3 DNA: TGTGCCAGCAGCCAATCTGGGGCCAACGTCCTGACTTTC. It specifies CASSQSGANVLTF. Filled out from reference TRBV14 and TRBJ2-6, the complete variable domain reads EAGVTQFPSHSVIEKGQTVTLRCDPISGHDNLYWYRRVMGKEIKFLLHFVKESKQDESGMPNNRFLAERTGGTYSTLKVQPAELEDSGVYFCASSQSGANVLTFGAGSRLTVL.

V usage is TRBV29-1 and J usage is TRBJ2-1; TRBD2 matches 10 bases. Per the germline V gene, CDR1 is SQVTM and CDR2 is ANQGSEA. With V trimmed by 8 bases and J by 3 bases, 13 bases remained unmatched. The CDR3 runs to 16 residues. The DNA of the CDR3 is TGCAGCTCACCTGGGGTAGCGGGAGGTAGCTACAATGAGCAGTTCTTC. Translation: CSSPGVAGGSYNEQFF.

V and J are TRBV19 and TRBJ2-5; D is uncertain. CDR3 length: 14 residues. Per the germline V gene, CDR1 is LNHDA and CDR2 is SQIVND (reference sequence). The V and J ends lost 1 base and 0 bases respectively, with 6 bases between them. Here the CDR3 DNA reads TGTGCCAGTAGTATAGTCGCGGACCAAGAGACCCAGTACTTC. Its protein product is CASSIVADQETQYF.

In the case of this clone: Other DNA sequences in this sample translate to the same CDR3. The V and J genes are TRBV27 and TRBJ2-7, with TRBD1 matching 9 bases. V gave up 1 base and J gave up 5 bases; unmatched junction bases: 0. The CDR3 covers 13 residues. Per germline, CDR1 MNHEY and CDR2 SMNVEV (reference sequence). The CDR3 sequence: CASSLWDRDEQYF. DNA for the CDR3: TGTGCCAGCAGTTTATGGGACAGGGACGAGCAGTACTTC.

V is TRBV7-9 and J is TRBJ2-3, with D perhaps TRBD1 (6 bases). With 7 bases removed from V and 0 bases from J, the gap between germline ends came to 8 bases. The V gene's germline CDR1 is SEHNR and CDR2 FQNEAQ (reference sequence). CDR3 size: 13 residues. As DNA, the CDR3 is TGTGCCAGCAAACAGGGAAGCACAGATACGCAGTATTTT. Its protein is CASKQGSTDTQYF.

This clone was observed once. This chain joins TRBV7-9 and TRBJ2-7; 8 nucleotides match TRBD2. From germline, CDR1 is SEHNR and CDR2 FQNEAQ (reference sequence). V was clipped by 4 bases and J by 2 bases; unmatched bases: 7. The CDR3 is 15 amino acids. The CDR3 loop is CASSSPGGLTYEQYF. The CDR3 DNA sequence: TGTGCCAGCAGCTCCCCGGGGGGGCTAACCTACGAGCAGTACTTC. Together with reference TRBV7-9 and TRBJ2-7, the CDR3 gives the full variable domain: DTGVSQNPRHKITKRGQNVTFRCDPISEHNRLYWYRQTLGQGPEFLTYFQNEAQLEKSRLLSDRFSAERPKGSFSTLEIQRTEQGDSAMYLCASSSPGGLTYEQYFGPGTRLTVT.

V is TRBV7-9 and J is TRBJ2-1, with TRBD1 matching 9 bases. Germline assignment: CDR1 SEHNR and CDR2 FQNEAQ (reference sequence). V shed 5 bases, J shed 6 bases, and the junction held 11 bases outside the gene matches. This CDR3 comprises 16 residues. The CDR3, as DNA: TGTGCCAGCAGCAGCGACCGGGACAGGGACCCCAATGAGCAGTTCTTC. This codes for CASSSDRDRDPNEQFF. The variable domain in full, completed from reference TRBV7-9 and TRBJ2-1, reads DTGVSQNPRHKITKRGQNVTFRCDPISEHNRLYWYRQTLGQGPEFLTYFQNEAQLEKSRLLSDRFSAERPKGSFSTLEIQRTEQGDSAMYLCASSSDRDRDPNEQFFGPGTRLTVL.

V and J are TRBV15 and TRBJ2-4, with 8 positions matching TRBD2. V trimming: 3 bases; J trimming: 1 base; junction bases outside the gene matches: 2. The germline CDR1 and CDR2 sequences are LNHNV and YYDKDF (reference sequence). The CDR3 is 15 amino acids. CDR3 region: CATSSSGMAKNIQYF. In DNA, the CDR3 is TGTGCCACCAGCAGTAGCGGGATGGCCAAAAACATTCAGTACTTC.

The chain employs TRBV6-5 and TRBJ2-1; 8 bases are a match to TRBD2. This CDR3 region has 13 residues. Germline V lookup: CDR1 MNHEY, CDR2 SVGAGI. The junction had 4 bases not matched to a gene; V was cut back by 5 bases and J by 7 bases. The CDR3 sequence is CASSAGTRNEQFF. The CDR3 DNA follows: TGTGCCAGCAGTGCCGGGACTAGGAATGAGCAGTTCTTC.